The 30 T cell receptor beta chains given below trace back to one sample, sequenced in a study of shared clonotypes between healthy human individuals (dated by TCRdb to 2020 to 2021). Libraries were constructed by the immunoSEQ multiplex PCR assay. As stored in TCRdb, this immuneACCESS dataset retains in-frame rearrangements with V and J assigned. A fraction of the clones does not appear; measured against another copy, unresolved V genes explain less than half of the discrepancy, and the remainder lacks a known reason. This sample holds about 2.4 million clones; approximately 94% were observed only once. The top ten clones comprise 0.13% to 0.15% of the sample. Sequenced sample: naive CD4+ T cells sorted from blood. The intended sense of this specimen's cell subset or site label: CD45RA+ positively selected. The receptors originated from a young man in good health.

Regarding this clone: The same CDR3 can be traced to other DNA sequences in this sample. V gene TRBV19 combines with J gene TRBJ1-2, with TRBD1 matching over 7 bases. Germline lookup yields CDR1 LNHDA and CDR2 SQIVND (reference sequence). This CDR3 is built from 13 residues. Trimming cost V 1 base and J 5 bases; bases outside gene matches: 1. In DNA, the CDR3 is TGTGCCAGTAGTATAGGACAGGGTTATGGCTACACCTTC. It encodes CASSIGQGYGYTF.

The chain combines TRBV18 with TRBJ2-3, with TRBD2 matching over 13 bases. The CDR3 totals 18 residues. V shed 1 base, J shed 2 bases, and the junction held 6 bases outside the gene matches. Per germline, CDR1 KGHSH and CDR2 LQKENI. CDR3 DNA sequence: TGTGCCAGCTCACCACGGACTAGCGGGGGACCCTACACAGATACGCAGTATTTT. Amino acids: CASSPRTSGGPYTDTQYF.

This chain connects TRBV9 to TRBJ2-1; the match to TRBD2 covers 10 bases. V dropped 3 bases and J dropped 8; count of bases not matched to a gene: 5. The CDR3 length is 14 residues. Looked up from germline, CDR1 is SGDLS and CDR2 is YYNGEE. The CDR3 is CASSAAGGSYEQFF. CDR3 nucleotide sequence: TGTGCCAGCAGCGCAGCGGGGGGGAGTTATGAGCAGTTCTTC.

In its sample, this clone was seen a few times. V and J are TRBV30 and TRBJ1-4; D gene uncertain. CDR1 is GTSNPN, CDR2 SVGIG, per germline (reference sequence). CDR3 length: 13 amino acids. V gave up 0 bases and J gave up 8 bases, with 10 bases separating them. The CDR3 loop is CAWSVGRKEKLFF. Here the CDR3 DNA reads TGTGCCTGGAGTGTGGGTAGAAAGGAAAAACTGTTTTTT.

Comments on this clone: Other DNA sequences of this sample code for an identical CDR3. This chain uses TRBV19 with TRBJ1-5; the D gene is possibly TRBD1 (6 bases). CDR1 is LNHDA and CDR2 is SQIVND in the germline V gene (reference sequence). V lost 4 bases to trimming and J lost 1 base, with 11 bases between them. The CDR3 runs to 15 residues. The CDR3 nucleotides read TGTGCCAGTAGTACGTTAGGACAGAGCAATCAGCCCCAGCATTTT. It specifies CASSTLGQSNQPQHF.

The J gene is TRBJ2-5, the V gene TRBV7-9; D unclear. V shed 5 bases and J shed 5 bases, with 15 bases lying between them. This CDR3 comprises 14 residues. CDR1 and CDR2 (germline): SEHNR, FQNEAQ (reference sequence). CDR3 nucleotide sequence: TGTGCCAGCAGCCCCCGCTCTTTGGGGGAGACCCAGTACTTC. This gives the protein CASSPRSLGETQYF.

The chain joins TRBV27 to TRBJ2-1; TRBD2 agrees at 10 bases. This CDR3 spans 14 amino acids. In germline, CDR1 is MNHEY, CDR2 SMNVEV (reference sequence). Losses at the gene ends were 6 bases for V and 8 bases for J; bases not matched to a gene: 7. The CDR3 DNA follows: TGTGCCAGCAGCATAGCGGGAGGTTTCTATGAGCAGTTCTTC. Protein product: CASSIAGGFYEQFF.

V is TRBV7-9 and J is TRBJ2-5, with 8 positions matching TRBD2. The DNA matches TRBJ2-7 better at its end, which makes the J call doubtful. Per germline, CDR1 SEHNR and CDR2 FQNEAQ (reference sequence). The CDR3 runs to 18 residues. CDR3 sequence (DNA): TGTGCCAGCAGCTTAAGGGGGGCCGGGACTAGTGGCTCCTACGAGCAGTACTTC. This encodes CASSLRGAGTSGSYEQYF.

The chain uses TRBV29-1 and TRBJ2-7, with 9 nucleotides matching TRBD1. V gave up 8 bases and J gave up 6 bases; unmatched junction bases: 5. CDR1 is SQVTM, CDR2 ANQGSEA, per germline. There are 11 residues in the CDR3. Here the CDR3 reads CSSRTGVEQYF. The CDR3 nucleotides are TGCAGCTCAAGGACAGGGGTCGAGCAGTACTTC.

Here the CDR3 reads CAITADRSNTEAFF. The CDR3 DNA reads TGTGCCATCACCGCGGACAGGTCGAACACTGAAGCTTTCTTT. V is TRBV10-3 and J is TRBJ1-1; 7 bases are shared with TRBD1. V lost 7 bases, J lost 1 base, and 6 bases stayed unmatched. This CDR3 region has 14 residues. CDR1 ENHRY and CDR2 SYGVKD come from the germline V gene.

The CDR3 protein is CASSLAGLAGETQYF. The CDR3 DNA is TGTGCCAGCAGCTTAGCAGGCCTAGCGGGGGAGACCCAGTACTTC. The V gene is TRBV7-3, the J gene TRBJ2-5, with TRBD2 identical over 9 bases. CDR3 length: 15 amino acids. Germline V gives CDR1 SGHTA, CDR2 FQGTGA. With 2 bases clipped from V and 5 bases from J, the junction kept 6 bases outside the gene matches.

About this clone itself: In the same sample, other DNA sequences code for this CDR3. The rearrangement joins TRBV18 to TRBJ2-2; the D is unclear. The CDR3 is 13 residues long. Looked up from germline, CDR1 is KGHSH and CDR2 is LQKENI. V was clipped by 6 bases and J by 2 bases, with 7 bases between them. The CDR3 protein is CASSTGNTGELFF. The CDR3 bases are TGTGCCAGCTCGACTGGAAACACCGGGGAGCTGTTTTTT.

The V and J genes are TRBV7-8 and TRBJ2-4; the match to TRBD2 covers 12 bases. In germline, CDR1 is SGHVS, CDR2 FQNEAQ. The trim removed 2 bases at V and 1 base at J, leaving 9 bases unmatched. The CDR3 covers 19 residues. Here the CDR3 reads CASSLRRLAGDPAKNIQYF. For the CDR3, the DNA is TGTGCCAGCAGCTTAAGGAGACTAGCGGGGGATCCTGCCAAAAACATTCAGTACTTC.

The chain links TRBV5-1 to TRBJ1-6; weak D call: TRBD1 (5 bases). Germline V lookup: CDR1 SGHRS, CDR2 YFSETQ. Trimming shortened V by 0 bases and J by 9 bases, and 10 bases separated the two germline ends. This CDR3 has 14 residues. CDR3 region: CASSLEGRGSPLHF. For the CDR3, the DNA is TGCGCCAGCAGCTTGGAAGGGAGGGGTTCACCCCTCCACTTT.

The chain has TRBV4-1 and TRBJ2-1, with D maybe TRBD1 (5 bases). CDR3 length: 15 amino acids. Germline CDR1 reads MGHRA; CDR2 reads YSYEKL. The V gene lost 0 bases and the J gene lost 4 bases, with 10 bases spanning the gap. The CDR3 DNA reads TGCGCCAGCAGCCAAGATAGACAGACGTACAATGAGCAGTTCTTC. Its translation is CASSQDRQTYNEQFF.

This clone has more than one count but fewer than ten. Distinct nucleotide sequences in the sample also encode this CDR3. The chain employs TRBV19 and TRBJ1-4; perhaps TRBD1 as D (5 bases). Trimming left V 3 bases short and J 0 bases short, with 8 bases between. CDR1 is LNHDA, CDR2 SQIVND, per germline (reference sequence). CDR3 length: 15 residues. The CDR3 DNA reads TGTGCCAGTAGTATCGGGGGGGCAACTAATGAAAAACTGTTTTTT. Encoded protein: CASSIGGATNEKLFF.

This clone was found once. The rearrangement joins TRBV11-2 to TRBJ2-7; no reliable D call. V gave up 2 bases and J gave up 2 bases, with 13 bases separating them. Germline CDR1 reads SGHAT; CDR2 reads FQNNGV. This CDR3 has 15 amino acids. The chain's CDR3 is CASSLWVGSTYEQYF. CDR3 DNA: TGTGCCAGCAGCTTATGGGTGGGATCCACCTACGAGCAGTACTTC. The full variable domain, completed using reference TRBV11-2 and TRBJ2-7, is EAGVAQSPRYKIIEKRQSVAFWCNPISGHATLYWYQQILGQGPKLLIQFQNNGVVDDSQLPKDRFSAERLKGVDSTLKIQPAKLEDSAVYLCASSLWVGSTYEQYFGPGTRLTVT.

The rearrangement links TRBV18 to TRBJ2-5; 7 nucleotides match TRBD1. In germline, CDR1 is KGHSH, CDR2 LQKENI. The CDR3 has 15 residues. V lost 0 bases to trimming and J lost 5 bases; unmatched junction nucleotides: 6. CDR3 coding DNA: TGTGCCAGCTCACCACCTGGGACAGCTCTGGAGACCCAGTACTTC. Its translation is CASSPPGTALETQYF.

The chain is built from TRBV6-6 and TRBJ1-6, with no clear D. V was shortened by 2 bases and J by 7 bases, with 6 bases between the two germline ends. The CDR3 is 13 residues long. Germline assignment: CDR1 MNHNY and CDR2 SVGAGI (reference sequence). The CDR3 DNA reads TGTGCCAGCAGTTACGCAGAGAATTCACCCCTCCACTTT. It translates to CASSYAENSPLHF.

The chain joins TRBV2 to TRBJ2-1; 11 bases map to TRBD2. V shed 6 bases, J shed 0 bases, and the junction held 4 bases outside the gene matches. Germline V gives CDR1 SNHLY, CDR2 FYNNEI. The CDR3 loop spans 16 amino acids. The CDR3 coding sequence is TGTGCCAGCAGGGTTAGCGGGGGGGCCTCCTACAATGAGCAGTTCTTC. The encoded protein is CASRVSGGASYNEQFF.

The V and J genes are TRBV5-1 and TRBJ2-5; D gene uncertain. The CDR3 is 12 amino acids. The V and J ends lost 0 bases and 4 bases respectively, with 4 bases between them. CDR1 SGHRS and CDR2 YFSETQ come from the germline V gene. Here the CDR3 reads CASSLETETQYF. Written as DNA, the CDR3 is TGCGCCAGCAGCTTGGAAACAGAGACCCAGTACTTC.

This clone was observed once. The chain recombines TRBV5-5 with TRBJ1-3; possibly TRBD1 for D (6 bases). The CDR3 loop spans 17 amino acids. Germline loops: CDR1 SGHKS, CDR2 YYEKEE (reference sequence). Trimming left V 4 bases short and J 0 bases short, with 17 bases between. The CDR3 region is CASSRYTTGNSGNTIYF. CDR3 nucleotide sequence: TGTGCCAGCAGCCGATACACTACAGGGAACTCTGGAAACACCATATATTTT.

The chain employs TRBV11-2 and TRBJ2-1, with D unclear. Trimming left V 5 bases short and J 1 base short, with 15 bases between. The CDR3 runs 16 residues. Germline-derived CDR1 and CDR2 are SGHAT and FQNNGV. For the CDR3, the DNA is TGTGCCAGCAGCAATCCCGCCTTACTTTCCTACAATGAGCAGTTCTTC. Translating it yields CASSNPALLSYNEQFF. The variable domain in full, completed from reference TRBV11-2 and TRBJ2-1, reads EAGVAQSPRYKIIEKRQSVAFWCNPISGHATLYWYQQILGQGPKLLIQFQNNGVVDDSQLPKDRFSAERLKGVDSTLKIQPAKLEDSAVYLCASSNPALLSYNEQFFGPGTRLTVL.

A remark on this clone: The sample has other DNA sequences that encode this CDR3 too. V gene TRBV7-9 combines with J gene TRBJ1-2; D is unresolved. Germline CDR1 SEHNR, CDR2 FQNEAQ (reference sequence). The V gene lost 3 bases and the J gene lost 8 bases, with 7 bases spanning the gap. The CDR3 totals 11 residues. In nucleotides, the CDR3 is TGTGCCAGCAGCTTGGGCCTCGGCTACACCTTC. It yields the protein CASSLGLGYTF. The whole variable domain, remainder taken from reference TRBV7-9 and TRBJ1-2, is DTGVSQNPRHKITKRGQNVTFRCDPISEHNRLYWYRQTLGQGPEFLTYFQNEAQLEKSRLLSDRFSAERPKGSFSTLEIQRTEQGDSAMYLCASSLGLGYTFGSGTRLTVV.

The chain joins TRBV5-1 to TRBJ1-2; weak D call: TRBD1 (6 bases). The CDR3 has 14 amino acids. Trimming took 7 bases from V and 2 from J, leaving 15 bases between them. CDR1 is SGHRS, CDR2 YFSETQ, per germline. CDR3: CASHPGGENYGYTF. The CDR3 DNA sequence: TGCGCCAGCCATCCGGGGGGCGAAAACTATGGCTACACCTTC.

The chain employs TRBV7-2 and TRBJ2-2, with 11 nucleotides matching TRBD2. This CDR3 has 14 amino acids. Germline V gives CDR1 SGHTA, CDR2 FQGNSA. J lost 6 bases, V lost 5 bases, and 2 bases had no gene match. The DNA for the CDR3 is TGTGCCAGCAGCGCGGGACTAGCGGCCGGGGAGCTGTTTTTT. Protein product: CASSAGLAAGELFF. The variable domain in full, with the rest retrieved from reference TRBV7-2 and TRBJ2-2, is GAGVSQSPSNKVTEKGKDVELRCDPISGHTALYWYRQSLGQGLEFLIYFQGNSAPDKSGLPSDRFSAERTGGSVSTLTIQRTQQEDSAVYLCASSAGLAAGELFFGEGSRLTVL.

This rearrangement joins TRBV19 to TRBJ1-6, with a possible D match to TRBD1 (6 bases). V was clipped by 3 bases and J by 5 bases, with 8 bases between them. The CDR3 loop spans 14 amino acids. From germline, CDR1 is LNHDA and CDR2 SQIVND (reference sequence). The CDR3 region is CASSIRQDNSPLHF. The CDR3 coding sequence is TGTGCCAGTAGTATCCGACAGGATAATTCACCCCTCCACTTT.

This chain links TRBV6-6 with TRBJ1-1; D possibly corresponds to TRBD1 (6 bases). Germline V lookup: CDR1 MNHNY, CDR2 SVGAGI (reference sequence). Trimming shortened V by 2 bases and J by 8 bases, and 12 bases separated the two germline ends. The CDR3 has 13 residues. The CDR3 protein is CASSYQTGFEAFF. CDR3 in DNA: TGTGCCAGCAGTTACCAAACAGGGTTCGAAGCTTTCTTT.

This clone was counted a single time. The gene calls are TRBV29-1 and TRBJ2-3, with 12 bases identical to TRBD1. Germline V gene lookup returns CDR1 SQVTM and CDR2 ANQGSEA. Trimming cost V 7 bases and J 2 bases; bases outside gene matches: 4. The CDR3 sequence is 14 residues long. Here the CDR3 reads CSGWDRGPTDTQYF. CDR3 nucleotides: TGCAGCGGTTGGGACAGGGGGCCCACAGATACGCAGTATTTT.

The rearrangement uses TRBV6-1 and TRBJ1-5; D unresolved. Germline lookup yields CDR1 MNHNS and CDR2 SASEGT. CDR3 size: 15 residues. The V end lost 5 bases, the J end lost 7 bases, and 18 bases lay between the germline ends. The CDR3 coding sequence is TGTGCCAGCAGTCAGCGCCTCATAGGGATCCAGCCCCAGCATTTT. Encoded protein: CASSQRLIGIQPQHF.